Listed here are 17 T cell receptor beta chains from one sample, sequenced in a study of vaccination and CD4 T cells after COVID-19 (dated 2022 in TCRdb). No antigen has been identified for these receptors. The label giving this sample's treatment or condition can be read as: approximately nine-day PBMC culture with coronavirus spike peptide pools or control peptides (ViraFEST assay). To prepare the library, PCR was applied. The instrument was an Illumina iSeq 100. At the Johns Hopkins FTIC core, DNA from the cultured CD4+ T cells underwent TCR sequencing with the Oncomine TCR Beta short-read assay. TCRdb trimmed public reads at Q25 via fastp, called clones via MiXCR and kept in-frame beta chains. Identical CDR3 protein sequences are pooled into one entry, listed with their most common genes and DNA. The sample yields around 22,000 distinct CDR3 sequences; 30% to 35% were counted once. The ten largest clones represent around 12% of the sample.

Sequencing input: cultured CD4+ T cells from blood. These receptors were taken from a human donor with COVID-19.

The chain links TRBV7-3 to TRBJ2-2; 7 bases are a match to TRBD2. The germline V gene has CDR1 SGHTA and CDR2 FQGTGA. V lost 8 bases, J lost 1 base, and 4 bases stayed unmatched. There are 14 residues in the CDR3. The CDR3 DNA is TGTGCCAGCCAGCGGGGTTGGAACACCGGGGAGCTGTTTTTT. Translation gives CASQRGWNTGELFF.

This chain joins TRBV6-1 and TRBJ2-7, with D possibly being TRBD2 (5 bases). In germline, CDR1 is MNHNS, CDR2 SASEGT. With 8 bases removed from V and 2 bases from J, the gap between germline ends came to 10 bases. This CDR3 spans 12 amino acids. The CDR3: CASWGDAYEQYF. The CDR3 bases are TGTGCCAGCTGGGGAGACGCCTACGAGCAGTACTTC.

The chain has TRBV28 and TRBJ2-5; TRBD1 matches at 7 bases. With 4 bases clipped from V and 3 bases from J, the junction kept 5 bases outside the gene matches. The CDR3 length is 14 residues. Germline CDR1 is MDHEN and CDR2 is SYDVKM. The CDR3 sequence is CASSSGQFKETQYF. The CDR3 nucleotides are TGTGCCAGCAGTTCGGGACAGTTTAAAGAGACCCAGTACTTC. The variable domain in full, completed from reference TRBV28 and TRBJ2-5, reads DVKVTQSSRYLVKRTGEKVFLECVQDMDHENMFWYRQDPGLGLRLIYFSYDVKMKEKGDIPEGYSVSREKKERFSLILESASTNQTSMYLCASSSGQFKETQYFGPGTRLLVL.

This clonotype was found once. The chain employs TRBV7-2 and TRBJ2-5; 8 positions match TRBD2. V lost 1 base and J lost 1; bases outside the gene matches: 11. The V gene's germline CDR1 is SGHTA and CDR2 FQGNSA. The CDR3 has 18 amino acids. The CDR3 DNA sequence: TGTGCCAGCAGCTTAGTTGGTGCGATAGCGGGGCCCCAAGAGACCCAGTACTTC. Translation gives CASSLVGAIAGPQETQYF.

The chain is built from TRBV27 and TRBJ1-6, with TRBD1 identical over 11 bases. Germline lookup yields CDR1 MNHEY and CDR2 SMNVEV (reference sequence). The CDR3 consists of 16 residues. The ends lost 8 bases at V and 6 bases at J; junction bases unmatched: 9. In nucleotides, the CDR3 is TGTGCCAGCCTTCCAGGGACAGGGGGGTCTAATTCACCCCTCCACTTT. Translating gives CASLPGTGGSNSPLHF.

V is TRBV5-1 and J is TRBJ1-1; D is unclear. V was shortened by 1 base and J by 4 bases, with 17 bases between the two germline ends. The CDR3 loop spans 16 amino acids. Germline lookup yields CDR1 SGHRS and CDR2 YFSETQ. CDR3 in DNA: TGCGCCAGCAGCTTGCGATCTGGGGATAGGGTCACTGAAGCTTTCTTT. Amino acids: CASSLRSGDRVTEAFF.

This clonotype came up a few times. The chain couples TRBV27 to TRBJ1-6, with D perhaps TRBD1 (5 bases). Per germline, CDR1 MNHEY and CDR2 SMNVEV (reference sequence). CDR3 length: 19 amino acids. Trimming removed 5 bases at V and 0 bases at J, with 20 bases between. CDR3 sequence reads: CASSARLGRGLSYNSPLHF. CDR3 DNA: TGTGCCAGCAGTGCCCGTCTGGGGAGGGGCCTCTCCTATAATTCACCCCTCCACTTT.

This clonotype has only a few counts. The V gene is TRBV19, the J gene TRBJ2-7; D gene ambiguous. This CDR3 has 13 amino acids. V lost 3 bases, J lost 4 bases, and 10 bases lay in between. Per germline, CDR1 LNHDA and CDR2 SQIVND (reference sequence). The chain's CDR3 is CASSIEARYEQYF. The DNA of the CDR3 is TGTGCCAGTAGTATCGAAGCGAGATACGAGCAGTACTTC.

In its sample, this clonotype was seen a few times. The rearrangement links TRBV6-4 to TRBJ1-5, with a weak D call TRBD1 (6 bases). Germline V gene sequence: CDR1 MRHNA, CDR2 SNTAGT. Trimming removed 0 bases from V and 3 bases from J, with 18 bases in between. The CDR3 runs to 18 residues. The CDR3 nucleotides are TGTGCCAGCAGTGACTCGTGCCCACCCCGGGACATCAATCAGCCCCAGCATTTT. Protein sequence: CASSDSCPPRDINQPQHF.

The rearrangement uses TRBV25-1 and TRBJ2-3, with D perhaps being TRBD1 or TRBD2 (5 bases each). CDR1 MGHDK and CDR2 SYGVNS come from the germline V gene. V lost 6 bases and J 3 bases, leaving 13 bases between the germline ends. The CDR3 runs to 14 residues. The DNA of the CDR3 is TGTGCCAGCAGCGTAGGGGAGAGGACAGATACGCAGTATTTT. Residues: CASSVGERTDTQYF.

The J gene is TRBJ1-1, the V gene TRBV5-4; D perhaps matches TRBD1 (6 bases). CDR3 length: 13 amino acids. The V end lost 2 bases, the J end lost 7 bases, and 12 bases lay between the germline ends. Germline V gives CDR1 SGHNT, CDR2 YYREEE (reference sequence). This chain's CDR3 is CASSFKTGNEAFF. Written as DNA, the CDR3 is TGTGCCAGCAGCTTCAAAACAGGGAATGAAGCTTTCTTT.

The CDR3 bases are TGTGCCACCAGCACCCGGGACAGGAGCACTGAAGCTTTCTTT. Its translation: CATSTRDRSTEAFF. This chain links TRBV15 with TRBJ1-1, with 8 bases lining up with TRBD1. Germline lookup yields CDR1 LNHNV and CDR2 YYDKDF (reference sequence). CDR3 length: 14 amino acids. The junction had 5 bases not matched to a gene; V was cut back by 4 bases and J by 4 bases.

This chain joins TRBV7-9 and TRBJ2-1; D unclear. Germline V CDR1 and CDR2: SEHNR, FQNEAQ (reference sequence). The V end lost 5 bases, the J end lost 1 base, and 12 bases lay between the germline ends. The CDR3 contains 15 residues. This chain's CDR3 is CASSALVGSYNEQFF. The CDR3 nucleotides are TGTGCCAGCAGCGCCTTAGTTGGTTCCTACAATGAGCAGTTCTTC.

J is TRBJ2-7 and V is TRBV28, with D perhaps TRBD1 (6 bases). Looked up from germline, CDR1 is MDHEN and CDR2 is SYDVKM. The CDR3 totals 11 residues. The V gene lost 5 bases and the J gene lost 5 bases, with 7 bases spanning the gap. CDR3 region: CASSQGHEQYF. CDR3 coding DNA: TGTGCCAGCAGTCAGGGGCACGAGCAGTACTTC.

In this sample, this clonotype turned up a few times. The rearrangement links TRBV30 to TRBJ2-2, with D perhaps matching TRBD1 (5 bases). V was shortened by 4 bases and J by 1 base, with 13 bases between the two germline ends. The CDR3 is 15 amino acids. Germline CDR1 and CDR2: GTSNPN and SVGIG (reference sequence). The CDR3 coding sequence is TGTGCCTGGAAGGGCGCGGACAAGAACACCGGGGAGCTGTTTTTT. Translation: CAWKGADKNTGELFF.

This rearrangement joins TRBV27 to TRBJ1-1, with a tentative D call TRBD1 (5 bases). Looked up from germline, CDR1 is MNHEY and CDR2 is SMNVEV (reference sequence). This CDR3 is 14 amino acids long. Deletions cut 6 bases from V and 1 base from J, with 12 bases between. CDR3 loop: CASRSGPQNTEAFF. The CDR3 DNA follows: TGTGCCAGCAGGTCAGGGCCCCAGAACACTGAAGCTTTCTTT.

This clonotype was detected only once. The V call is TRBV12-3 or TRBV12-4, the J call TRBJ2-5, with no clear D. This CDR3 is built from 14 residues. V shed 5 bases and J shed 3 bases, with 13 bases lying between them. In nucleotides, the CDR3 is TGTGCCAGCAGTGGGGATCGGCCCGAAGAGACCCAGTACTTC. Translating it yields CASSGDRPEETQYF.